This T cell receptor beta chain comes out of a study of shared clonotypes between healthy human individuals. Profiling relied on immunoSEQ multiplex PCR, and the TCRdb table lists in-frame clones only, not all of them. The sample has some 1 million clones; under 80% are singletons. Points on this clone: Its antigen is still unknown.

Study-wide findings and caveats: The represented genetic and exposure-history diversity was limited by the small number of donors.

There are 19 residues in the CDR3. The material sequenced was memory CD4+ T cells sorted from blood. Indicated subset: CD45RA-negative fraction. This TCR was recovered from a man between 18 and 35 years old in good health. The chain combines TRBV21-1 with TRBJ2-3; the table's D call, TRBD1, was not checked against the DNA. TRBV21-1 is termed a pseudogene. CDR3 coding DNA: TGTGCCAGCCGAAGCACTCCCGGGGAGGACAGGCAAAGCACAGATACGCAGTATTTT. This codes for CASRSTPGEDRQSTDTQYF.